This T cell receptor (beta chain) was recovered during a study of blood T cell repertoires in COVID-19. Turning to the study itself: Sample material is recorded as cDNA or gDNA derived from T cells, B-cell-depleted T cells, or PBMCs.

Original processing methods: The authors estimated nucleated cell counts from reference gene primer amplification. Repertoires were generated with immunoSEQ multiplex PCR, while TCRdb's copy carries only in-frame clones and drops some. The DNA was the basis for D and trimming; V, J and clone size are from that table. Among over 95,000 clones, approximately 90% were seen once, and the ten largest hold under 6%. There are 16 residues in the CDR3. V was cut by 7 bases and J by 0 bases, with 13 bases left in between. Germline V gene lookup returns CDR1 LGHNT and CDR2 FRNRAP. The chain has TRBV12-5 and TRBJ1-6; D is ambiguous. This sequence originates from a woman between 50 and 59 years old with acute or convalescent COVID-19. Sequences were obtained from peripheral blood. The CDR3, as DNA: TGTGCTAGTGCCTCGTTTTCTAGCTCCTATAATTCACCCCTCCACTTT. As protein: CASASFSSSYNSPLHF.